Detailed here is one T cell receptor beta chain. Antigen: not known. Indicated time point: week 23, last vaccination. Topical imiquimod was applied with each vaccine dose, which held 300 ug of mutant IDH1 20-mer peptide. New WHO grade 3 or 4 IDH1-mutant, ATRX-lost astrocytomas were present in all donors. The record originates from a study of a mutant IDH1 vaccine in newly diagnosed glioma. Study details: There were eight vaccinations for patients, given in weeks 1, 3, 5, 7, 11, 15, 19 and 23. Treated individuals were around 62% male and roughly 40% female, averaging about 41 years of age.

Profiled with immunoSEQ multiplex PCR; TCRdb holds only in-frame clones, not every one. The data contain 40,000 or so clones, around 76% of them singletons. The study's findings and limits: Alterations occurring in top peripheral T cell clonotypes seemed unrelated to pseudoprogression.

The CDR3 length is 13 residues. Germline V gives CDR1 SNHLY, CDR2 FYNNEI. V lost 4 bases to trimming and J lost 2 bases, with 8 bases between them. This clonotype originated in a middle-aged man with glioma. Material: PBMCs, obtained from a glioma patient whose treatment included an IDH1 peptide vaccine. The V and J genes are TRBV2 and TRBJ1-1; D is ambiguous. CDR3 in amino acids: CASSGTDNTEAFF. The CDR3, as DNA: TGTGCCAGCAGTGGGACGGATAACACTGAAGCTTTCTTT.